The 30 T cell receptor beta chains below were found in one sample sequenced in a study of T cells in Graves' hyperthyroidism and ophthalmopathy. RNA transcripts served as the template for amplifying TCR beta CDR3 regions. First-round RT-PCR targeting the TCR CDR3 was performed with the HTBI primer set. TCRdb re-called the multiplex PCR reads through MiXCR, storing one row per CDR3 protein. The sample carries 200,000 to 250,000 distinct CDR3 sequences, around a sixth recorded once. The sample was blood. The receptor source for this set is a woman in her 50s with Graves' hyperthyroidism.

This clonotype was seen at least ten times. This chain joins TRBV7-3 and TRBJ2-5; 11 bases map to TRBD2. Germline V gives CDR1 SGHTA, CDR2 FQGTGA. Germline trimming cut 0 bases from V and 4 bases from J; bases unmatched to any gene: 4. This CDR3 has 16 residues. The CDR3 here is CASSLTGGLAGETQYF. DNA for the CDR3: TGTGCCAGCAGCTTAACGGGAGGACTAGCGGGAGAGACCCAGTACTTC.

This clonotype was detected ten times or more. This chain uses TRBV2 with TRBJ1-1; D call uncertain. Germline V gene lookup returns CDR1 SNHLY and CDR2 FYNNEI. CDR3 length equals 13 residues. Trimming cost V 2 bases and J 4 bases, with 8 bases left between them. CDR3 nucleotides: TGTGCCAGCAGTGAAAACGTGGCCACTGAAGCTTTCTTT. It codes for CASSENVATEAFF.

This clonotype has a count of ten or more. The chain couples TRBV28 to TRBJ1-2; no reliable D call. V lost 5 bases to trimming and J lost 3 bases, with 10 bases between them. The CDR3 sequence is 13 residues long. CDR1 and CDR2 from the germline V gene are MDHEN and SYDVKM. The CDR3 spells CASSPQAYYGYTF. CDR3 sequence (DNA): TGTGCCAGCAGTCCACAAGCCTACTATGGCTACACCTTC.

The rearrangement links TRBV27 to TRBJ2-5; 7 bases are a match to TRBD1. CDR1 is MNHEY and CDR2 is SMNVEV in the germline V gene (reference sequence). With 5 bases clipped from V and 5 bases from J, the junction kept 5 bases outside the gene matches. The CDR3 totals 13 residues. The CDR3 region is CASSVQGWETQYF. As DNA, the CDR3 is TGTGCCAGCAGTGTACAGGGGTGGGAGACCCAGTACTTC.

This clonotype was observed a handful of times. This may stem from a read error, because a much larger clone lies one nucleotide away. The gene calls are TRBV7-9 and TRBJ2-3; D gene ambiguous. This CDR3 has 12 residues. V gave up 5 bases and J gave up 2 bases, with 5 bases separating them. Germline values: CDR1 SEHNR, CDR2 FQNEAQ (reference sequence). This CDR3 reads CASSPTTDTQYF. CDR3 nucleotides: TGTGCCAGCAGCCCCACCACAGATACGCAGTATTTT.

J is TRBJ2-7 and V is TRBV29-1; a weak D match, TRBD1 (6 bases). The CDR3 has 11 residues. CDR1 SQVTM and CDR2 ANQGSEA come from the germline V gene. CDR3 DNA: TGCTCAGCTGGCAGGGGTTACGAGCAGTACTTC. This codes for CSAGRGYEQYF.

This clonotype has just a few counts. The rearrangement joins TRBV30 to TRBJ2-2; D perhaps matches TRBD1 (5 bases). Germline V gene sequence: CDR1 GTSNPN, CDR2 SVGIG (reference sequence). V was cut by 3 bases and J by 4 bases, with 18 bases left in between. The length of the CDR3 is 16 residues. The chain's CDR3 is CAWRLPRGMVTGELFF. Here the CDR3 DNA reads TGTGCCTGGAGACTCCCAAGGGGTATGGTCACCGGGGAGCTGTTTTTT.

This chain joins TRBV6-1 and TRBJ1-5; 7 bases map to TRBD1. With V trimmed by 8 bases and J by 8 bases, 9 bases remained unmatched. The germline CDR1 and CDR2 sequences are MNHNS and SASEGT. The CDR3 covers 13 residues. The CDR3 sequence is CASQGEWSKPQHF. DNA for the CDR3: TGTGCCAGCCAGGGGGAGTGGAGCAAGCCCCAGCATTTT.

V is TRBV18 and J is TRBJ2-7; the match to TRBD2 covers 8 bases. The junction had 7 bases not matched to a gene; V was cut back by 5 bases and J by 4 bases. Per germline, CDR1 KGHSH and CDR2 LQKENI. CDR3 length: 14 amino acids. CDR3 protein: CASSSRTSLYEQYF. DNA for the CDR3: TGTGCCAGCTCATCCCGGACTAGCCTATACGAGCAGTACTTC.

The chain links TRBV7-6 to TRBJ2-1, with 10 bases fitting TRBD2. CDR3 length: 16 amino acids. Trimming cost V 5 bases and J 0 bases; bases outside gene matches: 4. The V gene's germline CDR1 is SGHVS and CDR2 FNYEAQ. The CDR3 DNA follows: TGTGCCAGCAGCGCCGGACTAGCGGTCTCCTACAATGAGCAGTTCTTC. This sequence encodes CASSAGLAVSYNEQFF. Full variable domain (outside the CDR3, taken from reference TRBV7-6 and TRBJ2-1): GAGVSQSPRYKVTKRGQDVALRCDPISGHVSLYWYRQALGQGPEFLTYFNYEAQQDKSGLPNDRFSAERPEGSISTLTIQRTEQRDSAMYRCASSAGLAVSYNEQFFGPGTRLTVL.

This chain connects TRBV28 to TRBJ1-2, with TRBD1 as a possible D gene (5 bases). This CDR3 contains 13 residues. Trimming removed 6 bases at V and 8 bases at J, with 16 bases between. Germline CDR1 and CDR2: MDHEN and SYDVKM. CDR3 loop: CASSRTQGGGYTF. The DNA for the CDR3 is TGTGCCAGCAGCCGCACCCAGGGAGGGGGCTACACCTTC.

This chain uses TRBV6-1 with TRBJ1-2, with TRBD1 matching over 10 bases. CDR3 length: 14 amino acids. Trimming took 6 bases from V and 6 from J; bases not matched to a gene: 7. Germline V CDR1 and CDR2: MNHNS, SASEGT. CDR3 DNA: TGTGCCAGCAGGCGCGTCGGGACAGGGGATGGCTACACCTTC. Translating it yields CASRRVGTGDGYTF.

This clonotype was found many times. J is TRBJ1-2 and V is TRBV12-3 or TRBV12-4, with D perhaps matching TRBD1 (5 bases). CDR3 length: 16 amino acids. V was shortened by 5 bases and J by 3 bases, with 19 bases between the two germline ends. In DNA form, the CDR3 reads TGTGCCAGCAGTCTCACCCCTGGGAGGGGCTACTATGGCTACACCTTC. Its translation: CASSLTPGRGYYGYTF.

This clonotype was picked up many times. The V and J genes are TRBV9 and TRBJ1-1; TRBD1 aligns across 9 bases. V shed 3 bases, J shed 4 bases, and the junction held 7 bases outside the gene matches. CDR1 is SGDLS, CDR2 YYNGEE, per germline. This CDR3 contains 15 residues. DNA of the CDR3: TGTGCCAGCAGCGCACACAGGGGGCATGGCACTGAAGCTTTCTTT. Encoded protein: CASSAHRGHGTEAFF. Using reference TRBV9 and TRBJ1-1 for the parts outside the CDR3, the full variable domain is DSGVTQTPKHLITATGQRVTLRCSPRSGDLSVYWYQQSLDQGLQFLIQYYNGEERAKGNILERFSAQQFPDLHSELNLSSLELGDSALYFCASSAHRGHGTEAFFGQGTRLTVV.

V and J are TRBV7-9 and TRBJ1-1; D uncertain. Per germline, CDR1 SEHNR and CDR2 FQNEAQ (reference sequence). V dropped 5 bases and J dropped 1 base, with 8 bases sitting between them. This CDR3 has 13 amino acids. The DNA of the CDR3 is TGTGCCAGCAGCCCGATGGCGAACACTGAAGCTTTCTTT. This gives the protein CASSPMANTEAFF.

This clonotype was detected many times. The chain is built from TRBV12-3 or TRBV12-4 and TRBJ1-5, with 9 bases identical to TRBD1. The CDR3 totals 16 residues. J was trimmed by 0 bases and V by 6 bases; bases with no gene match: 6. The CDR3 region has the DNA TGTGCCAGCAGCTTGGGACAGGGATATAGCAATCAGCCCCAGCATTTT. Translation: CASSLGQGYSNQPQHF.

This clonotype was observed at least ten times. This sequence joins TRBV2 and TRBJ1-4; D gene uncertain. This CDR3 contains 15 residues. Germline V gives CDR1 SNHLY, CDR2 FYNNEI. Trimming pared 2 bases from V and 1 base from J, leaving 8 bases between. CDR3 region: CASSEWGVTNEKLFF. The CDR3 DNA sequence: TGTGCCAGCAGTGAATGGGGAGTAACTAATGAAAAACTGTTTTTT. The full variable domain, its missing parts supplied by reference TRBV2 and TRBJ1-4, is EPEVTQTPSHQVTQMGQEVILRCVPISNHLYFYWYRQILGQKVEFLVSFYNNEISEKSEIFDDQFSVERPDGSNFTLKIRSTKLEDSAMYFCASSEWGVTNEKLFFGSGTQLSVL.

V gene TRBV7-9 combines with J gene TRBJ2-3, with 8 bases matching TRBD1. The ends lost 5 bases at V and 3 bases at J; junction bases unmatched: 7. Looked up from germline, CDR1 is SEHNR and CDR2 is FQNEAQ (reference sequence). The CDR3 is 15 residues long. This chain's CDR3 is CASSPPGQATDTQYF. In DNA, the CDR3 is TGTGCCAGCAGCCCTCCGGGACAGGCAACAGATACGCAGTATTTT.

This chain joins TRBV2 and TRBJ2-1; 15 bases are a match to TRBD2. CDR3 size: 19 residues. V gave up 7 bases and J gave up 13 bases; unmatched junction bases: 23. Germline CDR1 SNHLY, CDR2 FYNNEI. The CDR3 here is CASNPLGTGTSGRLLPQFF. The CDR3 region has the DNA TGTGCCAGCAATCCCCTCGGCACCGGGACTAGCGGGAGGCTCCTTCCTCAGTTCTTC.

This clonotype was observed at least ten times. The V call is TRBV20-1, the J call TRBJ2-3; 10 bases are a match to TRBD2. Trimming took 3 bases from V and 4 from J; bases not matched to a gene: 10. The germline gives CDR1 DFQATT, CDR2 SNEGSKA (reference sequence). There are 16 residues in the CDR3. This CDR3 reads CSASMLAGDGADTQYF. CDR3 DNA sequence: TGCAGTGCTAGCATGCTAGCGGGAGATGGGGCAGATACGCAGTATTTT.

In its sample, this clonotype was seen a few times. The rearrangement uses TRBV7-9 and TRBJ1-2; 10 nucleotides match TRBD1. Germline V gene lookup returns CDR1 SEHNR and CDR2 FQNEAQ (reference sequence). Germline trimming cut 5 bases from V and 6 bases from J; bases unmatched to any gene: 6. The CDR3 is made up of 14 amino acids. The CDR3, as DNA: TGTGCCAGCAGCCCGAGCGGACAGGGGGATGGCTACACCTTC. Protein sequence: CASSPSGQGDGYTF.

The chain carries TRBV5-1 and TRBJ2-1; no clear D. Trimming took off 0 bases at V and 6 bases at J, with 16 bases between the two ends. Per germline, CDR1 SGHRS and CDR2 YFSETQ. This CDR3 is built from 16 residues. Here the CDR3 reads CASSLAVNPPPNEQFF. In DNA, the CDR3 is TGCGCCAGCAGCTTGGCGGTAAATCCCCCCCCCAATGAGCAGTTCTTC.

At least ten counts were recorded for this clonotype. The genes are TRBV20-1 and TRBJ2-5, with 7 bases identical to TRBD2. Germline CDR1 is DFQATT and CDR2 is SNEGSKA (reference sequence). With 0 bases clipped from V and 2 bases from J, the junction kept 6 bases outside the gene matches. CDR3 length equals 15 residues. Here the CDR3 DNA reads TGCAGTGCTAGAGATTTCGGGGGAGGGCAAGAGACCCAGTACTTC. Translation: CSARDFGGGQETQYF.

This clonotype was seen ten or more times. The CDR3 nucleotides read TGTGCCAGCAGCCAAGATACGGGCAGGGAAAGTACTGAAGCTTTCTTT. Residues: CASSQDTGRESTEAFF. The chain employs TRBV3-1 and TRBJ1-1; TRBD1 is a possible D gene (5 bases). V gave up 0 bases and J gave up 5 bases, with 16 bases separating them. CDR1 LGHDT and CDR2 YNNKEL come from the germline V gene (reference sequence). CDR3 length: 16 residues.

V usage is TRBV2 and J usage is TRBJ2-5, with TRBD2 identical over 7 bases. V was pared by 10 bases and J by 0 bases, with 11 bases of the junction left unmatched. CDR1 and CDR2 (germline): SNHLY, FYNNEI. This CDR3 has 15 residues. Written as DNA, the CDR3 is TGTGCCATCGTCTCGGTTCGGGGGGACCAAGAGACCCAGTACTTC. Translation: CAIVSVRGDQETQYF.

This clonotype came up many times. The chain couples TRBV7-3 to TRBJ2-1; TRBD2 matches at 7 bases. Germline trimming cut 5 bases from V and 5 bases from J; bases unmatched to any gene: 6. Looked up from germline, CDR1 is SGHTA and CDR2 is FQGTGA. This CDR3 is 14 amino acids long. This CDR3 is CASSPTGGNNEQFF. CDR3 DNA: TGTGCCAGCAGCCCGACGGGAGGAAACAATGAGCAGTTCTTC.

This clonotype was observed at least ten times. The chain has TRBV10-3 and TRBJ2-1; 8 bases map to TRBD2. From germline, CDR1 is ENHRY and CDR2 SYGVKD. This CDR3 has 12 residues. Unmatched junction bases numbered 2, after V lost 6 bases and J lost 7 bases. The CDR3 spells CAISPGGNEQFF. Written as DNA, the CDR3 is TGTGCCATCAGCCCGGGGGGGAATGAGCAGTTCTTC.

There are a few counts of this clonotype. J is TRBJ2-1 and V is TRBV29-1, with a tentative D call TRBD2 (6 bases). The CDR3 consists of 13 residues. Looked up from germline, CDR1 is SQVTM and CDR2 is ANQGSEA. The ends were cut back, 3 bases at V and 4 bases at J, with 10 bases in the middle. The CDR3 coding sequence is TGCAGCGTTGAGAGGGCGGGGTACAATGAGCAGTTCTTC. It translates to CSVERAGYNEQFF.

This clonotype turned up a few times. This chain connects TRBV9 to TRBJ2-7; the D call may be TRBD1 or TRBD2 (5 bases each). The CDR3 runs 15 residues. V dropped 4 bases and J dropped 3 bases, with 17 bases sitting between them. Germline V CDR1 and CDR2: SGDLS, YYNGEE. The chain's CDR3 is CASSPHGAPGYEQYF. As DNA, the CDR3 is TGTGCCAGCAGCCCCCACGGGGCCCCGGGCTACGAGCAGTACTTC.

CDR3 nucleotides: TGTGCCAGCCAAGAGAGGAGGGCCGGGGATGAGCAGTTCTTC. Protein product: CASQERRAGDEQFF. This chain links TRBV27 with TRBJ2-1; D is perhaps TRBD2 (6 bases). The germline gives CDR1 MNHEY, CDR2 SMNVEV (reference sequence). Trimming took off 8 bases at V and 8 bases at J, with 19 bases between the two ends. This CDR3 spans 14 amino acids.